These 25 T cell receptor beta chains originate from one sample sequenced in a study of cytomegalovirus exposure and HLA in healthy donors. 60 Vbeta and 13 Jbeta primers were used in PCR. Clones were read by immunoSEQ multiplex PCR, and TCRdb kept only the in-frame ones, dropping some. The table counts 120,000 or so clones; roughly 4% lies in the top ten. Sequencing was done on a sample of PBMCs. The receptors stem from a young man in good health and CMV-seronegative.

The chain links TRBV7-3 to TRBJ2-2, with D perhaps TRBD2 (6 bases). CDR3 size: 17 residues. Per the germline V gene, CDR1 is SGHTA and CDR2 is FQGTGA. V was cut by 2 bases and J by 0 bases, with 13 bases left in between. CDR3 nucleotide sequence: TGTGCCAGCAGCTTAGGTGCGGGATGGCCGAACACCGGGGAGCTGTTTTTT. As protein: CASSLGAGWPNTGELFF.

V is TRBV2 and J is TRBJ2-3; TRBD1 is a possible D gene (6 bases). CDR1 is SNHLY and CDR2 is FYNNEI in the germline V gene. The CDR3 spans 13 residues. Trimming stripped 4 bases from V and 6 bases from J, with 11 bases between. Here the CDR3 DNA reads TGTGCCAGCAGTGGAAACAGGGCGGATACGCAGTATTTT. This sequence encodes CASSGNRADTQYF. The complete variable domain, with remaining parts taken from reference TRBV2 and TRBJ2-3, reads EPEVTQTPSHQVTQMGQEVILRCVPISNHLYFYWYRQILGQKVEFLVSFYNNEISEKSEIFDDQFSVERPDGSNFTLKIRSTKLEDSAMYFCASSGNRADTQYFGPGTRLTVL.

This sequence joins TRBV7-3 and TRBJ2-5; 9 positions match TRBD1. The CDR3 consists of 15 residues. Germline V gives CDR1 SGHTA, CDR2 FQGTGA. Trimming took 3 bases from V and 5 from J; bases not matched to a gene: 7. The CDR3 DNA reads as TGTGCCAGCAGCTTTGGGACAGGGCGAGGGGAGACCCAGTACTTC. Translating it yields CASSFGTGRGETQYF. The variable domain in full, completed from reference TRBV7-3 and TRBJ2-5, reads GAGVSQTPSNKVTEKGKYVELRCDPISGHTALYWYRQSLGQGPEFLIYFQGTGAADDSGLPNDRFFAVRPEGSVSTLKIQRTERGDSAVYLCASSFGTGRGETQYFGPGTRLLVL.

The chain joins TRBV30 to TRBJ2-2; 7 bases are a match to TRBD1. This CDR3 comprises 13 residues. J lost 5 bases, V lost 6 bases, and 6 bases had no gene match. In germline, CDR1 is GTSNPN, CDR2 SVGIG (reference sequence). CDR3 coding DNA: TGTGCCTGCAGACAGGGAACGACCGGGGAGCTGTTTTTT. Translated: CACRQGTTGELFF.

The CDR3 DNA is TGTGCCAGCAGTTTTAGGGGGAAGAATCAGCCCCAGCATTTT. Protein product: CASSFRGKNQPQHF. The chain recombines TRBV27 with TRBJ1-5; a possible D gene is TRBD1 (6 bases). The germline gives CDR1 MNHEY, CDR2 SMNVEV (reference sequence). V shed 3 bases and J shed 4 bases, with 10 bases lying between them. The CDR3 is 14 amino acids.

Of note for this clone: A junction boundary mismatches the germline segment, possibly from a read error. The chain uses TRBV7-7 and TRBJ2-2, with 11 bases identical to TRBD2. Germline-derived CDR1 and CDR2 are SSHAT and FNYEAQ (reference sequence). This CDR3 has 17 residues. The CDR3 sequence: CASSLRTSGPNTGELFF. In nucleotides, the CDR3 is TGTGCTAGCAGCCTCCGGACTAGCGGGCCAAACACCGGGGAGCTGTTTTTT. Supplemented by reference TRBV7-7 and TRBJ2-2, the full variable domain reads GAGVSQSPRYKVTKRGQDVTLRCDPISSHATLYWYQQALGQGPEFLTYFNYEAQPDKSGLPSDRFSAERPEGSISTLTIQRTEQRDSAMYRCASSLRTSGPNTGELFFGEGSRLTVL.

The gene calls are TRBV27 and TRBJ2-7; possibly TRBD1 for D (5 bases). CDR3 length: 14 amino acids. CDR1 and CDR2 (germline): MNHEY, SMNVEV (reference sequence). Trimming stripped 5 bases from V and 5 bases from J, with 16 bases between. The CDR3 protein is CASSQQTVPHEQYF. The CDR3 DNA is TGTGCCAGCAGTCAGCAGACAGTACCCCACGAGCAGTACTTC.

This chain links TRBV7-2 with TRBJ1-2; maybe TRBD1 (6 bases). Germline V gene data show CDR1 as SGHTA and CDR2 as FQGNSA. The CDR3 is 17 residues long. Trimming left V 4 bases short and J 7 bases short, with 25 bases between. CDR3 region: CASSSGGGGTLYSGYTF. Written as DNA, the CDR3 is TGTGCCAGCAGCTCAGGAGGGGGGGGTACTCTCTATAGTGGCTACACCTTC.

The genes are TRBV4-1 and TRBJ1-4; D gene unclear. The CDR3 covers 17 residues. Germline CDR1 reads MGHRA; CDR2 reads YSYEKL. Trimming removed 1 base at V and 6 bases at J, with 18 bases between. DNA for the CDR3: TGCGCCAGCAGCCAAGGGTATCCCGCCGAGGCGCATGAAAAACTGTTTTTT. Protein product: CASSQGYPAEAHEKLFF.

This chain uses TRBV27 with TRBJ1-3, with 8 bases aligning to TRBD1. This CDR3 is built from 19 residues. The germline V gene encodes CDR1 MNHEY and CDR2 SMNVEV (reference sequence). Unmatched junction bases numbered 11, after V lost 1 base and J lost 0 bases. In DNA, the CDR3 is TGTGCCAGCAGTTTATGGCCTCCGAGACAGGGGCCCTCTGGAAACACCATATATTTT. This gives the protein CASSLWPPRQGPSGNTIYF.

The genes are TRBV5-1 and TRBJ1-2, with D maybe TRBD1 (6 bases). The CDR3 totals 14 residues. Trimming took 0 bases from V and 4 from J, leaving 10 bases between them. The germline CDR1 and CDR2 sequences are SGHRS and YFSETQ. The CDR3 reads CASSLEGTIYGYTF. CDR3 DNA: TGCGCCAGCAGCTTGGAAGGGACAATCTATGGCTACACCTTC.

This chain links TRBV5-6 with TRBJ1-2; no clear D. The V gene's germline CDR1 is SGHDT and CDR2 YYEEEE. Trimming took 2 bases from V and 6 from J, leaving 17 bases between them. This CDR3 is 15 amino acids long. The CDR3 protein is CASSFPGRPLNGYTF. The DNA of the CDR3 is TGTGCCAGCAGCTTCCCCGGCAGGCCCTTGAATGGCTACACCTTC. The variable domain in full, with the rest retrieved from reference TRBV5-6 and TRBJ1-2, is DAGVTQSPTHLIKTRGQQVTLRCSPKSGHDTVSWYQQALGQGPQFIFQYYEEEERQRGNFPDRFSGHQFPNYSSELNVNALLLGDSALYLCASSFPGRPLNGYTFGSGTRLTVV.

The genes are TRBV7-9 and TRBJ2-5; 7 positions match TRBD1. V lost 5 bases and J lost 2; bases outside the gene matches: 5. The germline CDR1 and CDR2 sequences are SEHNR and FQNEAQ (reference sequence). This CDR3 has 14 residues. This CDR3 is CASSTDRRQETQYF. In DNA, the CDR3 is TGTGCCAGCAGCACGGACAGGAGACAAGAGACCCAGTACTTC. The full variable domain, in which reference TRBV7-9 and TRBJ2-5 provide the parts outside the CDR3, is DTGVSQNPRHKITKRGQNVTFRCDPISEHNRLYWYRQTLGQGPEFLTYFQNEAQLEKSRLLSDRFSAERPKGSFSTLEIQRTEQGDSAMYLCASSTDRRQETQYFGPGTRLLVL.

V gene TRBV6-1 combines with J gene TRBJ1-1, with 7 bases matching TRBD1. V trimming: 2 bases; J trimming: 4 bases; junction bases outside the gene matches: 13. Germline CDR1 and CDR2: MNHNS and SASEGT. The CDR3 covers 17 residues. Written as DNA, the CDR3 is TGTGCCAGCAGTGAACCCCGAAGACAGGGTTTTGGCACTGAAGCTTTCTTT. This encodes CASSEPRRQGFGTEAFF.

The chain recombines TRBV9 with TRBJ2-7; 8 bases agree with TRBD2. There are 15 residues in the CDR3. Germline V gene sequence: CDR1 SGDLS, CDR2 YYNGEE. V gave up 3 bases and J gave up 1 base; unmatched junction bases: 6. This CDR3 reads CASSAETSASYEQYF. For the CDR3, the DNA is TGTGCCAGCAGCGCTGAGACTAGCGCGTCCTACGAGCAGTACTTC.

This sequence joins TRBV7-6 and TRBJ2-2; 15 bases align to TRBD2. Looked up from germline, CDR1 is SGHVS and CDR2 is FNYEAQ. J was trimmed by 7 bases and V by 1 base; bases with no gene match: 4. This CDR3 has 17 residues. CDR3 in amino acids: CASSLGGLAGGFGELFF. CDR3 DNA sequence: TGTGCCAGCAGCTTAGGAGGACTAGCGGGAGGGTTCGGGGAGCTGTTTTTT.

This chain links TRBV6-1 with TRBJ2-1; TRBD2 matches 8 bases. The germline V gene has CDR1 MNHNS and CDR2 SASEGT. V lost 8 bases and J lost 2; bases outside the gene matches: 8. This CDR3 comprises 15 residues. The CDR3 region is CASGRREDAYNEQFF. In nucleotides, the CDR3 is TGTGCCAGCGGCCGGCGGGAGGACGCCTACAATGAGCAGTTCTTC.

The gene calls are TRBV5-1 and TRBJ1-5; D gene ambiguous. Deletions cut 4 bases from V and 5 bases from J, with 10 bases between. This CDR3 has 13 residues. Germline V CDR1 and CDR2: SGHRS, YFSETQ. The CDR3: CASSERIDQPQHF. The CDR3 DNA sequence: TGCGCCAGCAGCGAGAGGATTGATCAGCCCCAGCATTTT. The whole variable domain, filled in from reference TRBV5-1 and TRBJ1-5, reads KAGVTQTPRYLIKTRGQQVTLSCSPISGHRSVSWYQQTPGQGLQFLFEYFSETQRNKGNFPGRFSGRQFSNSRSEMNVSTLELGDSALYLCASSERIDQPQHFGDGTRLSIL.

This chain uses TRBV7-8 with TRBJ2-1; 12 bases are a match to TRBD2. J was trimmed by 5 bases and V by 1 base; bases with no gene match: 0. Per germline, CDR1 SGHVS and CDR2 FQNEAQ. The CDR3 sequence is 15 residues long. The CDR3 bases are TGTGCCAGCAGCTTAGGGACTAGCGGGGACAATGAGCAGTTCTTC. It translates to CASSLGTSGDNEQFF.

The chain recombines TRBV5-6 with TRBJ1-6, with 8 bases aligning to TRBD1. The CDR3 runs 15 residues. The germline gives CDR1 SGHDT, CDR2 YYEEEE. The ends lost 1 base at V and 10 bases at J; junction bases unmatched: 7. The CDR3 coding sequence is TGTGCCAGCAGCTTGTGGACAGGGTCACCATCACCCCTCCACTTT. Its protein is CASSLWTGSPSPLHF.

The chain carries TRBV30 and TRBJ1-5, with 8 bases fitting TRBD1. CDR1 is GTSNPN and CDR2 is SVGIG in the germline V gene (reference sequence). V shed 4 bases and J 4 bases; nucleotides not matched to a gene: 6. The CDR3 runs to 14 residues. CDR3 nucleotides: TGTGCCTGGACCGACAGGGGACGGAATCAGCCCCAGCATTTT. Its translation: CAWTDRGRNQPQHF.

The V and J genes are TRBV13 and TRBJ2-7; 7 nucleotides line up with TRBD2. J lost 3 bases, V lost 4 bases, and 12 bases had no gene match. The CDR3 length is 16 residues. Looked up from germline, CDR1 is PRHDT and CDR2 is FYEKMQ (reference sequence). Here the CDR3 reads CASSSAGNGRNYEQYF. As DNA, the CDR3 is TGTGCCAGCAGCTCCGCTGGGAACGGGAGGAACTACGAGCAGTACTTC.

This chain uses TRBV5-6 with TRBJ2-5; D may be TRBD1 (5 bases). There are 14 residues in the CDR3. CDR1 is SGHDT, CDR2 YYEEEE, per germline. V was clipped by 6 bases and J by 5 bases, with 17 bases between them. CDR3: CASTSGHGSETQYF. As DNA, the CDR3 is TGTGCCAGCACCTCCGGACATGGTAGTGAGACCCAGTACTTC.

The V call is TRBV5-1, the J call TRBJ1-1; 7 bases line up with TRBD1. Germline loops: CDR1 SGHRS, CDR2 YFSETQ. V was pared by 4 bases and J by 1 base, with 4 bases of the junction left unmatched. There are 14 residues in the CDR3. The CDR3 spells CASSTDRPNTEAFF. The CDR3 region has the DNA TGCGCCAGCAGCACGGACAGGCCGAACACTGAAGCTTTCTTT.

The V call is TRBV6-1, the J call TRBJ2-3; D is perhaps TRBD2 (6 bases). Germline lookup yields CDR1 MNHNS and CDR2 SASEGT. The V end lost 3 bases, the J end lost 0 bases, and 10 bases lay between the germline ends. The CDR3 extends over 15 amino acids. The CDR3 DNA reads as TGTGCCAGCAGTGAGGGACTCGGTAGCACAGATACGCAGTATTTT. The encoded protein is CASSEGLGSTDTQYF.